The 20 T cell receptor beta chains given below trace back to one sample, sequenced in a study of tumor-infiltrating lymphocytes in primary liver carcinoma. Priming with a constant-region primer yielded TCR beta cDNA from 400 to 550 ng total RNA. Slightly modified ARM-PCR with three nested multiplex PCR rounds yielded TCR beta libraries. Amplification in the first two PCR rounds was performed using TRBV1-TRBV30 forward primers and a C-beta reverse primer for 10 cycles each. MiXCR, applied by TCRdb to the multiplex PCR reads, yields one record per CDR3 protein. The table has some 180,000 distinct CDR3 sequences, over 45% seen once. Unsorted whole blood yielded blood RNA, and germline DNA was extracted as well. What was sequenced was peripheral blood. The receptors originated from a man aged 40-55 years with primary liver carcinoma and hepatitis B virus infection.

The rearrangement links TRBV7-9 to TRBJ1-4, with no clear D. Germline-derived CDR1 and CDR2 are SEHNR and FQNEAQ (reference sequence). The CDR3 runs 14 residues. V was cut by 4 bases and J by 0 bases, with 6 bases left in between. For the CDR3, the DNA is TGTGCCAGCAGCTCAGCAGCAACTAATGAAAAACTGTTTTTT. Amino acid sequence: CASSSAATNEKLFF. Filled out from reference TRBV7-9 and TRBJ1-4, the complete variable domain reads DTGVSQNPRHKITKRGQNVTFRCDPISEHNRLYWYRQTLGQGPEFLTYFQNEAQLEKSRLLSDRFSAERPKGSFSTLEIQRTEQGDSAMYLCASSSAATNEKLFFGSGTQLSVL.

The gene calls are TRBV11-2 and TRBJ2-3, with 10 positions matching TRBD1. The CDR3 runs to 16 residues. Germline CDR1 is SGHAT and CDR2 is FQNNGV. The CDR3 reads CVGSSPGTGGTDTQYF. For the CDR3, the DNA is TGTGTCGGCAGCTCACCCGGGACAGGGGGCACAGATACGCAGTATTTT.

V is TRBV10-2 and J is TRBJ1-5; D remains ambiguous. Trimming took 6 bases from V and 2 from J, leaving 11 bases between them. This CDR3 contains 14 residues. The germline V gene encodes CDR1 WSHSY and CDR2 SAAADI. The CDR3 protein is CASRAIRGNQPQHF. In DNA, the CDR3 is TGCGCCAGCAGGGCGATTCGAGGCAATCAGCCCCAGCATTTT.

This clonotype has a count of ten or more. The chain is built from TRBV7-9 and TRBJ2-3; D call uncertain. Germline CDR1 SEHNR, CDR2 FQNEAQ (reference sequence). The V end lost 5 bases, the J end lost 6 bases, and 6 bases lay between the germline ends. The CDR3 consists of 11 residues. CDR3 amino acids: CASSPQDTQYF. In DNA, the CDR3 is TGTGCCAGCAGCCCCCAGGATACGCAGTATTTT.

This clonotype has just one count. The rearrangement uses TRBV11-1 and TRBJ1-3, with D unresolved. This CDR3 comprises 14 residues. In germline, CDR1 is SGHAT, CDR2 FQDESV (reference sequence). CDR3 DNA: TGTTTCAGCAGCTTATCGACCAGCGGAAACACCATATATTTT. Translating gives CFSSLSTSGNTIYF.

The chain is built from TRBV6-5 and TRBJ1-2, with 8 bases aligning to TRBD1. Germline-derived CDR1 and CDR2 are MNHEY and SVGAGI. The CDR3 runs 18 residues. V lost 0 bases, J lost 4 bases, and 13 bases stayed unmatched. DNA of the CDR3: TGTGCCAGCAGTTACTCATCCAGGGGGCCAAGTGGGACCTATGGCTACACCTTC. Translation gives CASSYSSRGPSGTYGYTF.

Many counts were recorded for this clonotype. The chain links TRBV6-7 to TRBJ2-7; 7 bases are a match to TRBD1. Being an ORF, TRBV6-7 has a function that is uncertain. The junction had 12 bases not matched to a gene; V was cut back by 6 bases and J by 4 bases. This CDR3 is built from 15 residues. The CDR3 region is CASSRDREEPYEQYF. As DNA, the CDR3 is TGTGCCAGCAGCCGAGACAGGGAAGAACCTTACGAGCAGTACTTC.

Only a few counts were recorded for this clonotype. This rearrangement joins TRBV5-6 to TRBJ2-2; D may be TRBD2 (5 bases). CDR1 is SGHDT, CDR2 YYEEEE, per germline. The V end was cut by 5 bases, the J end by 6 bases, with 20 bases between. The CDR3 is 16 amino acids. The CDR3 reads CASSLWGLARAGELFF. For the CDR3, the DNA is TGTGCCAGCAGTTTGTGGGGTCTAGCCCGGGCCGGGGAGCTGTTTTTT.

CDR3 DNA: TGTGCCAGCAGCTTAGCAGGGGGCCCCTTTGACTACGAGCAGTACTTC. Translating it yields CASSLAGGPFDYEQYF. The chain has TRBV11-2 and TRBJ2-7; 8 bases line up with TRBD1. The CDR3 runs 16 residues. V was pared by 1 base and J by 3 bases, with 8 bases of the junction left unmatched. Germline CDR1 and CDR2: SGHAT and FQNNGV.

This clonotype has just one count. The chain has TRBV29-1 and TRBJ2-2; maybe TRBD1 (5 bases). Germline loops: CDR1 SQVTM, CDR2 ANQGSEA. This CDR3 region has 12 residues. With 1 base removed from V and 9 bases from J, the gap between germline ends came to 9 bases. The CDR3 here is CSVEVRARELFF. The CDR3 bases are TGCAGCGTTGAAGTCAGGGCCAGGGAGCTGTTTTTT.

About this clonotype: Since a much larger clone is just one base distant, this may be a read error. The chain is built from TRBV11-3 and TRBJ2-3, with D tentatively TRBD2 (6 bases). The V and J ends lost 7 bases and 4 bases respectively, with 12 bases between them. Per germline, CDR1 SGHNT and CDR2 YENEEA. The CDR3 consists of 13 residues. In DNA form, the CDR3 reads TGTGCCAGCAACGCGGGACCCGCAGATACGCAGTATTTT. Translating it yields CASNAGPADTQYF.

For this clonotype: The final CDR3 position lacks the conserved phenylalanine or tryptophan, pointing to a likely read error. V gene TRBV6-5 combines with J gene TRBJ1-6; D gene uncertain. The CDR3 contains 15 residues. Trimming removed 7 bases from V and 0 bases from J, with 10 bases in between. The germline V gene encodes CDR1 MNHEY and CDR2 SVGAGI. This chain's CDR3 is CASTALSSYNSPLHI. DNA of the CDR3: TGTGCCAGCACCGCACTGAGCTCCTATAATTCACCCCTCCACATT.

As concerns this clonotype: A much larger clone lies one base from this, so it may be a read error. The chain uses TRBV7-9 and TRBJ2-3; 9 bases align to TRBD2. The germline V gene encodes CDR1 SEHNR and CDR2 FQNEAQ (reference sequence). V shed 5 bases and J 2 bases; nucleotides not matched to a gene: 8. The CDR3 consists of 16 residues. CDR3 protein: CASSDLAGFFTDTQYF. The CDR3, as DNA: TGTGCCAGCAGCGACCTAGCGGGATTCTTCACAGATACGCAGTATTTT. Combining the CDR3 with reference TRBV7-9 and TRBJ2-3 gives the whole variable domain DTGVSQNPRHKITKRGQNVTFRCDPISEHNRLYWYRQTLGQGPEFLTYFQNEAQLEKSRLLSDRFSAERPKGSFSTLEIQRTEQGDSAMYLCASSDLAGFFTDTQYFGPGTRLTVL.

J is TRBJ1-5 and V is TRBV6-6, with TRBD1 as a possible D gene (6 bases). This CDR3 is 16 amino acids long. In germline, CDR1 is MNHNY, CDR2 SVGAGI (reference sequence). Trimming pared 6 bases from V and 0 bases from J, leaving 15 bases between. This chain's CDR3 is CASRQFGTPSNQPQHF. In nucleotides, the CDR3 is TGTGCCAGCAGACAATTCGGGACACCTAGCAATCAGCCCCAGCATTTT.

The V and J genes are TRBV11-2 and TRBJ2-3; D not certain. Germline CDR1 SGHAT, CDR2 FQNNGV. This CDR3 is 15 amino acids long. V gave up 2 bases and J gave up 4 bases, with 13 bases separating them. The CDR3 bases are TGTGCCAGCAGCTTAAGTCCAGTCACGGCAGATACGCAGTATTTT. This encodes CASSLSPVTADTQYF.

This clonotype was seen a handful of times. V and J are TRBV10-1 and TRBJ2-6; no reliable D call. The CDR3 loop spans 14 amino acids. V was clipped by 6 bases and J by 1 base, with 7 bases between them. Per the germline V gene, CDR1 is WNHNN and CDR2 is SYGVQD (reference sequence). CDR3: CASSPASGANVLTF. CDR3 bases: TGCGCCAGCAGCCCGGCGTCTGGGGCCAACGTCCTGACTTTC.

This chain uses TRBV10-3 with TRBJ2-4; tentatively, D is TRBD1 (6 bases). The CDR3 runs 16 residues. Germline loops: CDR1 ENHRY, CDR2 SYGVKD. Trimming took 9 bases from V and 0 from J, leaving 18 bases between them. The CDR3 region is CAISKSGVLAKNIQYF. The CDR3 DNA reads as TGTGCCATTAGTAAGTCAGGGGTCCTAGCCAAAAACATTCAGTACTTC.

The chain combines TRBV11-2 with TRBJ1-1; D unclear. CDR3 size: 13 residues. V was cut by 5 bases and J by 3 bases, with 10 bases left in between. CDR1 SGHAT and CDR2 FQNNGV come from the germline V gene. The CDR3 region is CASSLVGDTEAFF. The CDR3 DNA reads TGTGCCAGCAGCCTAGTTGGGGACACTGAAGCTTTCTTT.

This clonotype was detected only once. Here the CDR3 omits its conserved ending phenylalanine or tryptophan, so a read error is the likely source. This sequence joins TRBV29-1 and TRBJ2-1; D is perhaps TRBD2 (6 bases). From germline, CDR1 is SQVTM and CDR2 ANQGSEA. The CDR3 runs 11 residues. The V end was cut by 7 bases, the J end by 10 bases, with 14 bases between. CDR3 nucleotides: TGCAGCGCGCGGTGGGGAGGAGAGCAGTTCCTC. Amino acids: CSARWGGEQFL.

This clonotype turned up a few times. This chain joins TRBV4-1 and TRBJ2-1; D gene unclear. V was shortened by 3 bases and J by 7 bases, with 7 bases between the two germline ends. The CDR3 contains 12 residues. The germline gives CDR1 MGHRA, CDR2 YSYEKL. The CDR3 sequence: CASSQMQNEQFF. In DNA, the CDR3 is TGCGCCAGCAGCCAGATGCAAAATGAGCAGTTCTTC.